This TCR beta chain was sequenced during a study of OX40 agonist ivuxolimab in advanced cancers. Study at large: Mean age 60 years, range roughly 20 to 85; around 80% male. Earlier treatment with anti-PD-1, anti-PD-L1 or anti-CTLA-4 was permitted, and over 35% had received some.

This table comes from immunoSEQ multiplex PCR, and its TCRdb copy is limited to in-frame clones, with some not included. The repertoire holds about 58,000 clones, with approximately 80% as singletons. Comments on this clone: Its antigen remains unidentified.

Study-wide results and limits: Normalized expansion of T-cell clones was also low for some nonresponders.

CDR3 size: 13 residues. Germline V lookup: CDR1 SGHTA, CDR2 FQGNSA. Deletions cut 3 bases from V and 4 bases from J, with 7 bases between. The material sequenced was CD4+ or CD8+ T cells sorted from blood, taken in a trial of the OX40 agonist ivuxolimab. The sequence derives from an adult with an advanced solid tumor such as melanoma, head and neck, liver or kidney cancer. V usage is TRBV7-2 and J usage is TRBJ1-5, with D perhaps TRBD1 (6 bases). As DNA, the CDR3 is TGTGCCAGCAGCTTCACAGGGAATCAGCCCCAGCATTTT. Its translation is CASSFTGNQPQHF.